The 31 T cell receptor beta chains presented below share a single source sample, sequenced in a study of identical twins. MiXCR, applied by TCRdb to the 5' RACE reads, yields one record per CDR3 protein. The profile covers more than 600,000 distinct CDR3 sequences, with over 15% appearing a single time and roughly 14% taken by the ten largest. These same records also appear under a second study, on T cells expressing NK-cell markers.

Sequencing input: PBMCs. The receptors derive from a woman between 18 and 29 years old in good health.

A few counts support this clonotype. The chain combines TRBV6-6 with TRBJ2-7, with D perhaps TRBD2 (6 bases). Germline loops: CDR1 MNHNY, CDR2 SVGAGI (reference sequence). The V end lost 6 bases, the J end lost 6 bases, and 12 bases lay between the germline ends. CDR3 length equals 12 residues. The CDR3 sequence: CASSPGGTEQYF. As DNA, the CDR3 is TGTGCCAGCAGCCCTGGGGGGACCGAGCAGTACTTC.

This clonotype was detected only a few times. This chain links TRBV7-2 with TRBJ2-3; D could derive from TRBD1 or TRBD2 (5 bases each). Germline CDR1 reads SGHTA; CDR2 reads FQGNSA. The CDR3 has 15 amino acids. Trimming removed 4 bases from V and 2 bases from J, with 13 bases in between. Here the CDR3 reads CASSSGTQTTDTQYF. CDR3 coding DNA: TGTGCCAGCAGCTCCGGGACCCAGACCACAGATACGCAGTATTTT.

This clonotype was seen many times. The CDR3 spells CSSPGGSSTDTQYF. CDR3 nucleotides: TGCAGTAGCCCAGGAGGCTCGAGCACAGATACGCAGTATTTT. V and J are TRBV20-1 and TRBJ2-3, with D tentatively TRBD2 (5 bases). The CDR3 is 14 amino acids. Trimming removed 8 bases from V and 0 bases from J, with 15 bases in between. Germline assignment: CDR1 DFQATT and CDR2 SNEGSKA (reference sequence).

This chain joins TRBV5-1 and TRBJ2-1, with no clear D. The CDR3 consists of 13 residues. Germline values: CDR1 SGHRS, CDR2 YFSETQ. V was pared by 5 bases and J by 7 bases, with 13 bases between. The CDR3 coding sequence is TGCGCCAGCAGTAGGAGTCCACAAAATGAGCAGTTCTTC. Translated: CASSRSPQNEQFF.

The chain links TRBV24-1 to TRBJ2-3; 9 positions match TRBD2. After removal of 5 bases from V and 0 bases from J, the junction contained 8 bases not matched to a gene. CDR3 length: 17 amino acids. Per the germline V gene, CDR1 is KGHDR and CDR2 is SFDVKD. CDR3 loop: CATSGREGHLSTDTQYF. The CDR3 bases are TGTGCCACCAGTGGGCGGGAGGGACATCTAAGCACAGATACGCAGTATTTT.

This clonotype was observed many times. The chain carries TRBV15 and TRBJ2-3; D uncertain. In germline, CDR1 is LNHNV, CDR2 YYDKDF (reference sequence). CDR3 size: 15 residues. Deletions cut 0 bases from V and 4 bases from J, with 11 bases between. The CDR3 sequence is CATSRDLGSADTQYF. The DNA of the CDR3 is TGTGCCACCAGCAGAGATTTGGGGTCGGCAGATACGCAGTATTTT.

V and J are TRBV5-1 and TRBJ2-3; 13 bases line up with TRBD2. The CDR3 runs 16 residues. V lost 4 bases, J lost 4 bases, and 6 bases stayed unmatched. Germline V gene data show CDR1 as SGHRS and CDR2 as YFSETQ. CDR3 sequence (DNA): TGCGCCAGCAGCACGGGACTAGCGGGACTGGCAGATACGCAGTATTTT. It codes for CASSTGLAGLADTQYF.

The chain has TRBV5-1 and TRBJ1-2; maybe TRBD1 (5 bases). V was cut by 2 bases and J by 8 bases, with 10 bases left in between. The CDR3 runs to 12 residues. In germline, CDR1 is SGHRS, CDR2 YFSETQ. CDR3 amino acids: CASSFSGIGYTF. CDR3 DNA sequence: TGCGCCAGCAGCTTCTCAGGGATCGGCTACACCTTC.

The V gene is TRBV12-3 or TRBV12-4, the J gene TRBJ1-1; D unresolved. The CDR3 totals 13 residues. Trimming removed 1 base from V and 7 bases from J, with 10 bases in between. The CDR3 region has the DNA TGTGCCAGCAGTTTAGGAACGGGAATTGAAGCTTTCTTT. This encodes CASSLGTGIEAFF.

This clonotype was found a few times. The chain employs TRBV12-3 or TRBV12-4 and TRBJ2-7, with D possibly called TRBD1 or TRBD2 (5 bases each). Trimming shortened V by 3 bases and J by 4 bases, and 13 bases separated the two germline ends. The CDR3 has 14 amino acids. The CDR3 here is CASSLGPAGYEQYF. The CDR3 coding sequence is TGTGCCAGCAGTTTGGGACCTGCAGGGTACGAGCAGTACTTC.

There are many counts of this clonotype. V is TRBV20-1 and J is TRBJ2-3; 7 bases are a match to TRBD2. The CDR3 has 15 amino acids. Germline assignment: CDR1 DFQATT and CDR2 SNEGSKA (reference sequence). The trim removed 7 bases at V and 2 bases at J, leaving 12 bases unmatched. The CDR3, as DNA: TGCAGTGTCAGACCCCTGGGGGGGTTCACAGATACGCAGTATTTT. Translation: CSVRPLGGFTDTQYF.

The J gene is TRBJ2-7, the V gene TRBV2; D is possibly TRBD2 (5 bases). Looked up from germline, CDR1 is SNHLY and CDR2 is FYNNEI. This CDR3 has 14 residues. The V end lost 5 bases, the J end lost 4 bases, and 15 bases lay between the germline ends. The CDR3 reads CASSRRGSQYEQYF. The CDR3 DNA reads as TGTGCCAGCAGTAGACGGGGTAGCCAGTACGAGCAGTACTTC.

The CDR3: CASSQDLESGGTYEQYF. In DNA form, the CDR3 reads TGCGCCAGCAGCCAAGATCTAGAGAGCGGGGGGACCTACGAGCAGTACTTC. The V and J genes are TRBV4-3 and TRBJ2-7; 9 bases are shared with TRBD2. CDR1 LGHNA and CDR2 YSLEER come from the germline V gene. After removal of 0 bases from V and 2 bases from J, the junction contained 8 bases not matched to a gene. The CDR3 extends over 17 amino acids.

The chain employs TRBV7-9 and TRBJ1-5; a possible D gene is TRBD1 (6 bases). The germline gives CDR1 SEHNR, CDR2 FQNEAQ (reference sequence). V was clipped by 5 bases and J by 0 bases, with 11 bases between them. The CDR3 runs 15 residues. The DNA for the CDR3 is TGTGCCAGCAGCCCGACAGGCTATAGCAATCAGCCCCAGCATTTT. Its translation is CASSPTGYSNQPQHF. Using reference TRBV7-9 and TRBJ1-5 for the parts outside the CDR3, the full variable domain is DTGVSQNPRHKITKRGQNVTFRCDPISEHNRLYWYRQTLGQGPEFLTYFQNEAQLEKSRLLSDRFSAERPKGSFSTLEIQRTEQGDSAMYLCASSPTGYSNQPQHFGDGTRLSIL.

This clonotype was seen only a few times. V and J are TRBV5-1 and TRBJ2-2; perhaps TRBD2 as D (5 bases). Germline V gene data show CDR1 as SGHRS and CDR2 as YFSETQ. V lost 1 base to trimming and J lost 2 bases, with 9 bases between them. The CDR3 is 15 residues long. The CDR3 here is CASSLQSGNTGELFF. CDR3 nucleotides: TGCGCCAGCAGCTTGCAGAGCGGCAACACCGGGGAGCTGTTTTTT.

The genes are TRBV3-1 and TRBJ2-5; tentative D call: TRBD2 (5 bases). This CDR3 comprises 14 residues. V lost 1 base to trimming and J lost 2 bases, with 8 bases between them. Looked up from germline, CDR1 is LGHDT and CDR2 is YNNKEL (reference sequence). In DNA, the CDR3 is TGTGCCAGCAGCCAAGCTCAGCGGCAAGAGACCCAGTACTTC. It encodes CASSQAQRQETQYF.

This clonotype has only a few counts. The CDR3 protein is CSAARGSGTDTQYF. CDR3 DNA: TGCAGCGCCGCGCGGGGGTCAGGCACAGATACGCAGTATTTT. The chain uses TRBV29-1 and TRBJ2-3; 7 bases match TRBD2. The CDR3 spans 14 residues. The J segment lost 1 base and the V segment lost 7 bases, leaving 8 bases of the junction unmatched. Germline values: CDR1 SQVTM, CDR2 ANQGSEA.

This clonotype was recorded a few times. The CDR3 region is CASSLDVGAGSPLHF. The DNA of the CDR3 is TGTGCCAGCAGCTTGGATGTAGGGGCGGGGTCACCCCTCCACTTT. J is TRBJ1-6 and V is TRBV5-6; maybe TRBD1 (5 bases). Germline CDR1 reads SGHDT; CDR2 reads YYEEEE. This CDR3 is 15 amino acids long. The V end lost 0 bases, the J end lost 10 bases, and 14 bases lay between the germline ends.

There are a few counts of this clonotype. This sequence joins TRBV20-1 and TRBJ2-1, with D unresolved. The germline CDR1 and CDR2 sequences are DFQATT and SNEGSKA (reference sequence). The V end was cut by 6 bases, the J end by 2 bases, with 14 bases between. The CDR3 totals 14 residues. CDR3 residues: CSARELVAYNEQFF. In nucleotides, the CDR3 is TGCAGTGCCCGCGAGCTAGTGGCCTACAATGAGCAGTTCTTC.

V gene TRBV11-2 combines with J gene TRBJ2-3; 7 nucleotides match TRBD2. This CDR3 comprises 16 residues. V lost 4 bases and J lost 3; bases outside the gene matches: 10. Germline values: CDR1 SGHAT, CDR2 FQNNGV. The CDR3 coding sequence is TGTGCCAGCAGCTGGGGCCGGGACTACCAAACAGATACGCAGTATTTT. This encodes CASSWGRDYQTDTQYF.

The chain is built from TRBV18 and TRBJ2-3; no clear D gene. CDR3 length: 14 amino acids. Per germline, CDR1 KGHSH and CDR2 LQKENI. V gave up 3 bases and J gave up 4 bases, with 11 bases separating them. CDR3 DNA sequence: TGTGCCAGCTCACCCCCCGGCCACCCAGATACGCAGTATTTT. Translation gives CASSPPGHPDTQYF.

This clonotype turned up a few times. The CDR3 sequence is CASSKAMVAGGPDTQYF. CDR3 bases: TGTGCCAGCAGCAAAGCAATGGTAGCGGGGGGCCCAGATACGCAGTATTTT. V and J are TRBV21-1 and TRBJ2-3; TRBD2 is the table's D call and was not checked against the DNA. TRBV21-1 counts as a pseudogene. The CDR3 consists of 17 residues.

This clonotype has more than one count but fewer than ten. This chain links TRBV15 with TRBJ2-3, with D perhaps matching TRBD1 (5 bases). V was trimmed by 4 bases and J by 2 bases, leaving 16 bases between them. Germline V gene lookup returns CDR1 LNHNV and CDR2 YYDKDF (reference sequence). This CDR3 contains 16 residues. CDR3 nucleotides: TGTGCCACCAGCACTTGGACATCATATTCCACAGATACGCAGTATTTT. Protein product: CATSTWTSYSTDTQYF.

Comment on this clonotype: The junction shows a germline mismatch at one end, possibly a read error. The chain couples TRBV5-1 to TRBJ2-5; D ambiguous. The CDR3 consists of 11 residues. Germline V gene lookup returns CDR1 SGHRS and CDR2 YFSETQ. The CDR3 reads CASSLEGAQYF. CDR3 DNA: TGTGCCAGCAGCTTAGAAGGAGCCCAGTACTTC.

This clonotype was counted at least ten times. This sequence joins TRBV7-2 and TRBJ2-7, with unresolved D. CDR3 length: 12 residues. Trimming pared 1 base from V and 6 bases from J, leaving 7 bases between. Germline assignment: CDR1 SGHTA and CDR2 FQGNSA. This chain's CDR3 is CASSLEPPEQYF. Written as DNA, the CDR3 is TGTGCCAGCAGCTTAGAACCCCCCGAGCAGTACTTC. Complete variable domain (other parts from reference TRBV7-2 and TRBJ2-7): GAGVSQSPSNKVTEKGKDVELRCDPISGHTALYWYRQSLGQGLEFLIYFQGNSAPDKSGLPSDRFSAERTGGSVSTLTIQRTQQEDSAVYLCASSLEPPEQYFGPGTRLTVT.

This clonotype was counted between two and nine times. The chain is built from TRBV12-3 or TRBV12-4 and TRBJ2-3; 10 positions agree with TRBD2. V was pared by 5 bases and J by 9 bases, with 8 bases of the junction left unmatched. The CDR3 is 14 amino acids. The CDR3 DNA sequence: TGTGCCAGCAGTCCCAGAGCGGGAGGGGGAACGCAGTATTTT. Translation: CASSPRAGGGTQYF.

This clonotype has at least ten counts. V and J are TRBV7-2 and TRBJ2-4; no clear D gene. Germline loops: CDR1 SGHTA, CDR2 FQGNSA. This CDR3 is 16 amino acids long. The germline V and J ends were trimmed by 2 bases and 15 bases, with 26 bases remaining between them. DNA of the CDR3: TGTGCCAGCAGCTTAAGTAGTGGGGTAGTAGGCACCGACTTGTACTTC. Translation gives CASSLSSGVVGTDLYF.

For this clonotype: With a much larger clone just one base away, this may be a read error. The chain joins TRBV12-3 or TRBV12-4 to TRBJ2-7, with D possibly TRBD1 on 6 matching bases. There are 14 residues in the CDR3. The V end lost 3 bases, the J end lost 4 bases, and 13 bases lay between the germline ends. CDR3 region: CASSFDTGQYEQYF. The DNA for the CDR3 is TGTGCCAGCAGTTTTGATACAGGGCAGTACGAGCAGTACTTC.

This clonotype was recorded a few times. The chain couples TRBV7-2 to TRBJ2-5, with 7 bases lining up with TRBD2. The junction had 0 bases not matched to a gene; V was cut back by 1 base and J by 10 bases. Germline CDR1 and CDR2: SGHTA and FQGNSA. This CDR3 region has 11 residues. The CDR3 DNA reads TGTGCCAGCAGCTTAGGGGGGGGCCAGTACTTC. As protein: CASSLGGGQYF.

The chain employs TRBV20-1 and TRBJ2-7, with D perhaps matching TRBD1 (5 bases). Germline loops: CDR1 DFQATT, CDR2 SNEGSKA (reference sequence). Trimming removed 3 bases at V and 5 bases at J, with 11 bases between. The CDR3 spans 12 residues. CDR3 protein: CSASRGRNEQYF. CDR3 coding DNA: TGCAGTGCTAGTAGGGGTCGGAACGAGCAGTACTTC.

The chain employs TRBV30 and TRBJ2-1, with unresolved D. Per germline, CDR1 GTSNPN and CDR2 SVGIG (reference sequence). V was trimmed by 1 base and J by 3 bases, leaving 7 bases between them. The CDR3 totals 13 residues. The CDR3 loop reads CAWSGGYYNEQFF. CDR3 nucleotide sequence: TGTGCCTGGAGTGGGGGATACTACAATGAGCAGTTCTTC.